This TCR beta chain stems from a study of shared clonotypes between healthy human individuals (dated by TCRdb to 2019 to 2021). Notes on the research overall: A couple of women and a few men aged 18 to 49 years were included in the cohort. To increase sequencing depth and limit assay-specific biases, different laboratories used diverse techniques to prepare libraries and sequence TCR repertoires. Between about 0.94 and 10 billion PBMCs per donor were obtained by leukapheresis. For each donor, CD4 naive and CD4 memory were each run on three plates, CD8 naive on two plates, and CD8 memory on one plate. To estimate repertoire size and how much clonotypes are shared between individuals, the study performed deep sequencing of blood TCR repertoires from about five healthy adults.

V was cut back by 5 bases and J by 1 base, leaving a gap of 15 bases between them. The CDR3 runs 16 amino acids, cysteine and phenylalanine included. Of all the DNA, just the CDR3 is kept, 48 bases in frame from base 1. Per the germline V gene, SGHDN is the CDR1 and FVKESK is the CDR2. Using the deep immunoSEQ assay, TCR CDR3 regions were amplified from genomic DNA by multiplex PCR. Genomic DNA extracted from each cell subset was distributed evenly over all wells of several immunoSEQ 96-well plates, and each plate served as one replicate. Each replicate PCR for sorted subsets received roughly 0.2 ug genomic DNA, equal to roughly 29,000 T cell genomes. The purified libraries were quantified using a Qubit 3.0 fluorometer, sized with a Bioanalyzer 2100, and then quantified again using the KAPA Library Quantification kit. Each immunoSEQ 96-well plate was sequenced on its own single-read 150-cycle Illumina NextSeq 550 flow cell. Processing in the source paper ran as follows. Because the immunoSEQ output included only junctional sequences and no quality scores, the filtering could not be the same as the filtering used for full-length reads. To assign V/J genes and CDR3, sequences were annotated using PyIR, a Python wrapper for IgBLAST v1.9, with IMGT germline references. Reads were removed for weak V/J assignments (E-value above 1e-6), missing CDR3, stop codons, out-of-frame junctions, or ambiguous translated residues. V3J clonotypes were defined by identical inferred V gene, J gene, and CDR3 amino acid sequence. The percentage overlap between two repertoires was calculated by dividing the number of shared unique clonotypes by the size of the smaller repertoire. RTK rarefaction, the Chao1 estimator, and Recon v2.1 estimates of unobserved clonotypes were used to assess repertoire richness. Generation probabilities were computed with OLGA for all TCRbeta clonotypes obtained by the gDNA method from a handful of donors. Sourced from immuneACCESS, this table was stored by TCRdb with only in-frame sequences that have V and J called. A share of the clones is absent; for the studies checked, an unresolved V gene accounts for under half, and the remainder has no known explanation. The D gene and trimming were derived from the DNA, and the V and J assignments and clone size from that table. The sample data list some 660,000 clones, and 60% to 75% of these were observed just once. In total, the top ten clones hold about 1.8% of the sample.

What the research found in general, with its limitations: Sharing across a few donors was observed for 5% to 6.5% of naive CD4, over 3% of naive CD8, 2% to 2.5% of memory CD4, and roughly 0.4% of memory CD8 clonotypes. Even with the large sequencing depth, rarefaction of the sorted-subset datasets indicated that sequencing was incomplete. Sampling was restricted to blood, and TCR repertoires in tissue are likely to differ from TCR repertoires in blood. Naive subsets generally had larger estimated clonotype richness than memory subsets. Compared with non-shared clonotypes, clonotypes shared by all four sorted-subset donors had higher generation probabilities. Because the study included only a small number of donors, the genetic and exposure-history diversity represented was limited. Based on pairwise subsampling, the degree of clonotype sharing among donors was expected to be affected by sequencing depth.

This clone came up a few times. Its antigen is still unknown. No clone much larger than this one lies a single base away; base qualities are absent. The donors were healthy, HIV-negative adults who had no recently reported acute infections or vaccinations. Every donor was a Caucasian adult living in Nashville, Tennessee, USA. CD4+ T cells were enriched by magnetic negative selection, after which naive cells were positively selected on CD45RA and the negative fraction was taken as the memory subset. Blood was collected by leukapheresis, and PBMCs were isolated by Ficoll-Histopaque density gradient centrifugation and then cryopreserved in liquid nitrogen vapor phase. Analytical flow cytometry was used to check the purity and quantity of each magnetically sorted T cell population. Each sorted fraction had its genomic DNA isolated and then quantified by UV absorbance on a Nanodrop 2000c.

This clonotype was obtained from a woman aged 25 to 39 in good health. The sequenced material came from memory CD4+ T cells sorted from blood. Sample cell subset or site, as interpreted from the label and publication: CD45RA-negative fraction. The sequence links TRBV14 to TRBJ2-1; the D segment could be TRBD2, given 6 matching bases. In nucleotide form, the sequence is TGTGCCAGCAGCTATGGGTGGCGGGGTTCCTACAATGAGCAGTTCTTC. It specifies CASSYGWRGSYNEQFF. When the CDR3 is completed using the reference TRBV14 and TRBJ2-1 genes on either side, the full variable domain is EAGVTQFPSHSVIEKGQTVTLRCDPISGHDNLYWYRRVMGKEIKFLLHFVKESKQDESGMPNNRFLAERTGGTYSTLKVQPAELEDSGVYFCASSYGWRGSYNEQFFGPGTRLTVL.